This T cell receptor (beta chain) was captured by sequencing in a study of neurological immune-mediated disorders. There are many counts of this clonotype. TCRdb reprocessed the 5' RACE reads with MiXCR, giving one entry per CDR3 protein. The sample holds about 53,000 distinct CDR3 sequences, roughly 8% seen once. Trimming at V came to 0 bases and at J to 8 bases, leaving 3 bases not matched to a gene. The CDR3 contains 15 residues. Germline CDR1 and CDR2: SGHDN and FVKESK. The time point is: longitudinal time-point 3. What was sequenced was PBMCs. V usage is TRBV14 and J usage is TRBJ1-6; TRBD1 matches 8 bases. This receptor was identified in a woman between 35 and 50 years old in good health. CDR3 sequence reads: CASSQDQGAYSPLHF. CDR3 in DNA: TGTGCCAGCAGCCAAGATCAGGGGGCATATTCACCCCTCCACTTT.